The rows below give T cell receptor beta chains drawn from one sample of a study of CD8+ T cells in alopecia areata. Sequenced by immunoSEQ multiplex PCR; TCRdb stores in-frame clones only, minus some. The sample has around 140,000 clones, about 60% seen once. The sample in question was CD4+ T cells sorted from blood, obtained at week 0. These TCRs come from a human donor with alopecia areata. The CDR3 runs from the conserved cysteine through the conserved F or W. D genes are given only for firm matches. Clone sizes are given selectively: once, few, many, or a class where the clone is expanded.

.,.,TRBJ1-4,16,TRBV5-1,CASSFGPQGTDEKLFF,TGCGCCAGCAGCTTTGGTCCGCAGGGGACGGATGAAAAACTGTTTTTT
TRBD1,.,TRBJ1-2,13,TRBV4-2,CASSQGTGDGYTF,TGTGCCAGCAGCCAAGGGACAGGGGATGGCTACACCTTC
.,.,TRBJ2-3,12,TRBV6-1,CASRGSTDTQYF,TGTGCCAGCAGGGGGAGCACAGATACGCAGTATTTT
.,.,TRBJ1-6,16,TRBV14,CASSQAGGVRNSPLHF,TGTGCCAGCAGCCAAGCGGGAGGGGTAAGGAATTCACCCCTCCACTTT
.,few,TRBJ2-7,12,TRBV29-1,CSVVGASYEQYF,TGCAGCGTTGTGGGGGCTTCCTACGAACAGTACTTC
.,.,TRBJ1-2,14,TRBV10-3,CAISESDGTYGYTF,TGTGCCATCAGTGAGTCCGACGGAACCTATGGCTACACCTTC
.,.,TRBJ1-2,14,TRBV11-1,CASSLLQGVDGYTF,TGTGCCAGCAGCCTCCTACAGGGTGTGGACGGCTACACCTTC
TRBD1,.,TRBJ2-7,14,TRBV30,CAWSGPGQGYEQYF,TGTGCCTGGAGTGGACCGGGACAGGGCTACGAGCAGTACTTC
.,.,TRBJ1-2,12,TRBV6-5,CASGAWNHGYTF,TGTGCCAGTGGGGCCTGGAATCACGGCTACACCTTC
.,few,TRBJ1-1,12,TRBV25-1,CASSLANTEAFF,TGTGCCAGCAGTTTGGCGAACACTGAAGCTTTCTTT
TRBD1,.,TRBJ1-1,15,TRBV18,CASSSGQGWGTEAFF,TGTGCCAGCTCATCGGGACAGGGCTGGGGCACTGAAGCTTTCTTT
.,.,TRBJ2-1,11,TRBV13,CASSLQNEQFF,TGTGCCAGCAGCTTACAAAATGAGCAGTTCTTC
.,.,TRBJ2-3,14,TRBV7-8,CASSPQVGTDTQYF,TGTGCCAGCAGCCCTCAAGTAGGCACAGATACGCAGTATTTT
.,few,TRBJ1-6,14,TRBV2,CASKGTDYNSPLHF,TGTGCCAGCAAAGGGACGGATTATAATTCACCCCTCCACTTT
.,.,TRBJ1-2,12,TRBV19,CASSMGDYGYTF,TGTGCCAGTAGTATGGGAGACTATGGCTACACCTTC
.,.,TRBJ1-6,12,TRBV6-5,CASGQFNSPLHF,TGTGCCAGCGGACAGTTTAATTCACCCCTCCACTTT
.,.,TRBJ2-7,12,TRBV5-1,CASSLTGDEQYF,TGCGCCAGCAGCTTGACCGGGGACGAGCAGTACTTC
.,.,TRBJ2-1,15,TRBV4-2,CASSQDGRLGNEQFF,TGTGCCAGCAGCCAAGATGGAAGGTTGGGCAATGAGCAGTTCTTC
.,few,TRBJ2-7,13,TRBV14,CASSQGGPYEQYF,TGTGCCAGCAGCCAAGGCGGGCCCTACGAGCAGTACTTC
.,.,TRBJ2-5,13,TRBV29-1,CSVVVAAQETQYF,TGCAGCGTTGTAGTCGCGGCCCAAGAGACCCAGTACTTC
.,few,TRBJ1-3,13,TRBV30,CAWTGFSGNTIYF,TGTGCCTGGACCGGGTTCTCTGGAAACACCATATATTTT
TRBD1,.,TRBJ2-5,15,TRBV6-5,CASRSRGTGEETQYF,TGTGCCAGCAGGTCCCGAGGGACAGGGGAGGAGACCCAGTACTTC
.,.,TRBJ2-5,18,TRBV4-2,CASSQISLRGTIQETQYF,TGTGCCAGCAGCCAAATCTCCCTACGGGGGACCATCCAAGAGACCCAGTACTTC
.,.,TRBJ1-1,13,TRBV29-1,CSVEVMGNTEAFF,TGCAGCGTTGAAGTGATGGGGAACACTGAAGCTTTCTTT
TRBD1,.,TRBJ2-3,13,TRBV30,CAWSGQGTDTQYF,TGTGCCTGGTCGGGACAGGGGACAGATACGCAGTATTTT
TRBD1,.,TRBJ2-7,15,TRBV15,CATSRDSGTGYEQYF,TGTGCCACCAGCAGAGATAGTGGGACAGGCTACGAGCAGTACTTC